One sample yielded the 20 T cell receptor beta chains listed below, sequenced in a study of blood T cell repertoires in COVID-19. Assay used: immunoSEQ multiplex PCR; TCRdb lists only in-frame clones, some missing. The sample yields a few hundred thousand clones, about 91% seen once. Sample: peripheral blood. These receptors came from a man older than 75 with acute or convalescent COVID-19.

This chain connects TRBV30 to TRBJ1-6, with TRBD1 identical over 10 bases. This CDR3 comprises 19 residues. V lost 2 bases to trimming and J lost 7 bases; unmatched junction nucleotides: 17. Germline-derived CDR1 and CDR2 are GTSNPN and SVGIG (reference sequence). In nucleotides, the CDR3 is TGTGCCTGGAGTTCCCCCGGGGGGAGACAGGGGGCTCGAAATTCACCCCTCCACTTT. It translates to CAWSSPGGRQGARNSPLHF.

This clone was picked up a small number of times. The rearrangement joins TRBV9 to TRBJ2-3, with a possible D match to TRBD2 (6 bases). Germline CDR1 SGDLS, CDR2 YYNGEE. Trimming shortened V by 5 bases and J by 2 bases, and 21 bases separated the two germline ends. The CDR3 spans 17 residues. The CDR3 is CASSFGVGGLTTDTQYF. CDR3 nucleotides: TGTGCCAGCAGTTTTGGAGTGGGGGGACTGACCACAGATACGCAGTATTTT. Full variable domain (outside the CDR3, taken from reference TRBV9 and TRBJ2-3): DSGVTQTPKHLITATGQRVTLRCSPRSGDLSVYWYQQSLDQGLQFLIQYYNGEERAKGNILERFSAQQFPDLHSELNLSSLELGDSALYFCASSFGVGGLTTDTQYFGPGTRLTVL.

This clone appeared once. The CDR3 loop reads CASSGGQVPQGSGNTIYF. As DNA, the CDR3 is TGTGCCAGCAGCGGGGGACAGGTCCCCCAAGGCTCTGGAAACACCATATATTTT. The chain joins TRBV9 to TRBJ1-3; the match to TRBD1 covers 8 bases. Germline assignment: CDR1 SGDLS and CDR2 YYNGEE. V shed 3 bases and J 0 bases; nucleotides not matched to a gene: 11. CDR3 length: 18 residues.

The chain links TRBV6-5 to TRBJ1-1; a possible D gene is TRBD1 (6 bases). The germline V gene has CDR1 MNHEY and CDR2 SVGAGI. V dropped 8 bases and J dropped 0 bases, with 10 bases sitting between them. There are 13 residues in the CDR3. CDR3 residues: CASGTGLNTEAFF. DNA of the CDR3: TGTGCCAGCGGTACAGGGTTGAACACTGAAGCTTTCTTT.

A few counts support this clone. The V gene is TRBV7-9, the J gene TRBJ2-1, with D possibly TRBD2 on 6 matching bases. Germline CDR1 SEHNR, CDR2 FQNEAQ (reference sequence). Trimming left V 4 bases short and J 7 bases short, with 17 bases between. The CDR3 length is 15 residues. The CDR3 reads CASSSPKTRGNEQFF. The CDR3 bases are TGTGCCAGCAGCTCCCCGAAGACTAGAGGGAATGAGCAGTTCTTC.

The V gene is TRBV7-3, the J gene TRBJ2-1; TRBD2 might be the D (6 bases). The CDR3 totals 14 residues. Germline V gene sequence: CDR1 SGHTA, CDR2 FQGTGA. Trimming stripped 1 base from V and 5 bases from J, with 9 bases between. The CDR3 DNA follows: TGTGCCAGCAGCTTAAGGACTACAAACAATGAGCAGTTCTTC. Translating gives CASSLRTTNNEQFF. The full variable domain, in which reference TRBV7-3 and TRBJ2-1 provide the parts outside the CDR3, is GAGVSQTPSNKVTEKGKYVELRCDPISGHTALYWYRQSLGQGPEFLIYFQGTGAADDSGLPNDRFFAVRPEGSVSTLKIQRTERGDSAVYLCASSLRTTNNEQFFGPGTRLTVL.

The chain has TRBV3-1 (or the pseudogene TRBV3-2) and TRBJ1-2, with D uncertain. Germline loops: CDR1 LGHDT, CDR2 YNNKEL (reference sequence). There are 15 residues in the CDR3. Between the trimmed V and J ends, which lost 1 base and 0 bases, there was a span of 9 bases. As DNA, the CDR3 is TGTGCCAGCAGCCAAGGGAGCCACTCTAACTATGGCTACACCTTC. Translating gives CASSQGSHSNYGYTF.

The rearrangement uses TRBV4-3 and TRBJ1-6; no firm D call. Germline V gene lookup returns CDR1 LGHNA and CDR2 YSLEER. The CDR3 is made up of 15 amino acids. Trimming removed 1 base from V and 5 bases from J, with 9 bases in between. The CDR3 spells CASSQVVGDNSPLHF. The DNA for the CDR3 is TGCGCCAGCAGCCAAGTGGTCGGGGATAATTCACCCCTCCACTTT.

The chain links TRBV12-5 to TRBJ1-3; D is ambiguous. The CDR3 totals 14 residues. Germline lookup yields CDR1 LGHNT and CDR2 FRNRAP. Trimming pared 2 bases from V and 4 bases from J, leaving 9 bases between. This chain's CDR3 is CASGLPSGGNTIYF. CDR3 coding DNA: TGTGCTAGTGGTTTGCCTTCGGGAGGAAACACCATATATTTT. The complete variable domain, with remaining parts taken from reference TRBV12-5 and TRBJ1-3, reads DARVTQTPRHKVTEMGQEVTMRCQPILGHNTVFWYRQTMMQGLELLAYFRNRAPLDDSGMPKDRFSAEMPDATLATLKIQPSEPRDSAVYFCASGLPSGGNTIYFGEGSWLTVV.

V is TRBV5-6 and J is TRBJ1-6; a possible D gene is TRBD1 (5 bases). The CDR3 extends over 14 amino acids. V was clipped by 1 base and J by 8 bases, with 10 bases between them. Germline-derived CDR1 and CDR2 are SGHDT and YYEEEE. In nucleotides, the CDR3 is TGTGCCAGCAGCTTGAGAGTCAGGGATTCACCCCTCCACTTT. Encoded protein: CASSLRVRDSPLHF.

This clone has just one count. V usage is TRBV10-3 and J usage is TRBJ1-2; TRBD1 is a possible D gene (6 bases). V was clipped by 0 bases and J by 5 bases, with 7 bases between them. The germline V gene has CDR1 ENHRY and CDR2 SYGVKD. CDR3 size: 13 residues. CDR3 residues: CAISESGQYGYTF. CDR3 coding DNA: TGTGCCATCAGTGAGTCTGGACAGTATGGCTACACCTTC.

V and J are TRBV7-9 and TRBJ1-4; tentatively, D is TRBD1 (6 bases). Deletions cut 5 bases from V and 8 bases from J, with 9 bases between. CDR1 and CDR2 (germline): SEHNR, FQNEAQ (reference sequence). The CDR3 is 12 amino acids. The DNA of the CDR3 is TGTGCCAGCAGCATTACAGGGGAAAAACTGTTTTTT. Amino acid sequence: CASSITGEKLFF.

The V gene is TRBV7-9, the J gene TRBJ2-5, with 10 bases matching TRBD2. The CDR3 totals 16 residues. Trimming at V came to 1 base and at J to 1 base, leaving 3 bases not matched to a gene. Looked up from germline, CDR1 is SEHNR and CDR2 is FQNEAQ (reference sequence). The CDR3 nucleotides are TGTGCCAGCAGCTTAGGGAGGACTAGCGGCCAAGAGACCCAGTACTTC. Its protein product is CASSLGRTSGQETQYF.

A note on this clone: Additional DNA sequences in this sample encode the identical CDR3. This chain links TRBV29-1 with TRBJ2-3, with 12 bases lining up with TRBD1. J lost 2 bases, V lost 6 bases, and 3 bases had no gene match. The CDR3 length is 14 residues. The germline CDR1 and CDR2 sequences are SQVTM and ANQGSEA. The CDR3: CSVPGQGATDTQYF. The CDR3, as DNA: TGCAGCGTACCGGGACAGGGGGCCACAGATACGCAGTATTTT.

This chain uses TRBV29-1 with TRBJ1-2, with 8 bases matching TRBD1. CDR1 SQVTM and CDR2 ANQGSEA come from the germline V gene. V lost 4 bases and J lost 7; bases outside the gene matches: 8. CDR3 length: 13 residues. The CDR3 region has the DNA TGCAGCGTTGGGGCTCGACAGGGGATTGGCTACACCTTC. The encoded protein is CSVGARQGIGYTF.

The chain couples TRBV7-9 to TRBJ2-1, with 13 bases aligning to TRBD2. CDR1 is SEHNR, CDR2 FQNEAQ, per germline (reference sequence). J lost 7 bases, V lost 5 bases, and 5 bases had no gene match. CDR3 length: 15 amino acids. The CDR3 protein is CASSTLAGGTNEQFF. The CDR3 nucleotides read TGTGCCAGCAGCACACTAGCGGGGGGGACTAATGAGCAGTTCTTC. Full variable domain (rest looked up from reference TRBV7-9 and TRBJ2-1): DTGVSQNPRHKITKRGQNVTFRCDPISEHNRLYWYRQTLGQGPEFLTYFQNEAQLEKSRLLSDRFSAERPKGSFSTLEIQRTEQGDSAMYLCASSTLAGGTNEQFFGPGTRLTVL.

This chain uses TRBV29-1 with TRBJ2-2; D is possibly TRBD2 (5 bases). Trimming removed 2 bases from V and 6 bases from J, with 10 bases in between. This CDR3 is built from 13 residues. CDR1 is SQVTM, CDR2 ANQGSEA, per germline. This CDR3 is CSVERSGSGELFF. CDR3 DNA sequence: TGCAGCGTTGAAAGGTCGGGGTCCGGGGAGCTGTTTTTT.

This clone was seen a single time. V usage is TRBV19 and J usage is TRBJ2-2; D is possibly TRBD2 (6 bases). Trimming took 5 bases from V and 4 from J, leaving 11 bases between them. Germline V CDR1 and CDR2: LNHDA, SQIVND (reference sequence). The CDR3 sequence is 14 residues long. For the CDR3, the DNA is TGTGCCAGTAGTTCACTAGCACCCACCGGGGAGCTGTTTTTT. This sequence encodes CASSSLAPTGELFF.

The chain links TRBV7-2 to TRBJ2-7, with D unresolved. V lost 1 base and J 6 bases, leaving 13 bases between the germline ends. The CDR3 has 14 amino acids. CDR1 and CDR2 from the germline V gene are SGHTA and FQGNSA. This CDR3 is CASSLVSPSLEQYF. The CDR3 nucleotides are TGTGCCAGCAGCTTAGTGTCCCCGTCTCTCGAGCAGTACTTC.

This clone occurred once. J is TRBJ2-2 and V is TRBV2; 7 nucleotides align to TRBD1. V lost 6 bases and J lost 2; bases outside the gene matches: 6. The CDR3 consists of 15 residues. The V gene's germline CDR1 is SNHLY and CDR2 FYNNEI. The CDR3 loop reads CASRPRQGNTGELFF. CDR3 DNA sequence: TGTGCCAGCAGGCCACGACAGGGAAACACCGGGGAGCTGTTTTTT. The full variable domain, completed using reference TRBV2 and TRBJ2-2, is EPEVTQTPSHQVTQMGQEVILRCVPISNHLYFYWYRQILGQKVEFLVSFYNNEISEKSEIFDDQFSVERPDGSNFTLKIRSTKLEDSAMYFCASRPRQGNTGELFFGEGSRLTVL.